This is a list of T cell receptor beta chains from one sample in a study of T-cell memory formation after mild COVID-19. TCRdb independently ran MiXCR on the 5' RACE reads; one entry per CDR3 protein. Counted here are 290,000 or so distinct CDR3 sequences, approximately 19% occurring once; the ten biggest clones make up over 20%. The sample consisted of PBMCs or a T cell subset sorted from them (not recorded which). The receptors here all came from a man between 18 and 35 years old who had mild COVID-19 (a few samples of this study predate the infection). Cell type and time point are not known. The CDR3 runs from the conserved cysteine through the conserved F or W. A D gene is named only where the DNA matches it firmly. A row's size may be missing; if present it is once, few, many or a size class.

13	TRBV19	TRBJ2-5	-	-	TGTGCCAGTAGGTACCGGGGGCAAGAGACCCAGTACTTC	CASRYRGQETQYF
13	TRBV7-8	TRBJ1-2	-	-	TGTGCCAGCAGCTTAGACGGGAAGGCGGACTACACCTTC	CASSLDGKADYTF
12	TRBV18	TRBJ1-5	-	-	TGTGCCAGCTCACCACCGGGGGGGCCCCAGCATTTT	CASSPPGGPQHF
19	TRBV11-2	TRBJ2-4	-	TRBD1	TGTGCCAGCCCTACCAGGTGGGACAGGGGCCTCCCAGTGAAAAACATTCAGTACTTC	CASPTRWDRGLPVKNIQYF
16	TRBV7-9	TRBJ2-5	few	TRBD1	TGTGCCAGCCCATTAGGCGGTCACAGGGGGCCGGAGACCCAGTACTTC	CASPLGGHRGPETQYF
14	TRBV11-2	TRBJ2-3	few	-	TGTGCCAGCAGCTTGGGACTTTGGGCAGATACGCAGTATTTT	CASSLGLWADTQYF
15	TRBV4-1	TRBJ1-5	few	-	TGCGCCAGCAGCCAAGTTCCTGGGAGCAATCAGCCCCAGCATTTT	CASSQVPGSNQPQHF
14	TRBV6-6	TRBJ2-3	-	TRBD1	TGTGCCATTTCGGGGACAGTCATATCAGATACGCAGTATTTT	CAISGTVISDTQYF
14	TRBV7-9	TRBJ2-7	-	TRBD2	TGTGCCAGCAGCTTCAGCGGGGTCTCCTACGAGCAGTACTTC	CASSFSGVSYEQYF
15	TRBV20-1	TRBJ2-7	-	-	TGCAGTGCTACCCCCGGGGCCCTTCAGGGGTACGAGCAGTACTTC	CSATPGALQGYEQYF
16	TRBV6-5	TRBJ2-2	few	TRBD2	TGTGCCAGCAGTTACTCTGGCGGGGGGGCCACCGGGGAGCTGTTTTTT	CASSYSGGGATGELFF
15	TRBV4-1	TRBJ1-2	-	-	TGCGCCAGCAGCCAAGTGTCGGCCATCGGCTATGGCTACACCTTC	CASSQVSAIGYGYTF
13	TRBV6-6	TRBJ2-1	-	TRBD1	TGTGCCAGCAGAAAAGACAGGGTGAATGAGCAGTTCTTC	CASRKDRVNEQFF
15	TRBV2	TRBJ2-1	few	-	TGTGCCAGCAGTGAAGACGGAAGCTCCTACAATGAGCAGTTCTTC	CASSEDGSSYNEQFF
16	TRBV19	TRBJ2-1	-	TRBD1	TGTGCCAGTAGCAAGCAGGGGGCCGGTGGCTACAATGAGCAGTTCTTC	CASSKQGAGGYNEQFF
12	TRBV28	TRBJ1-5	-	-	TGTGCCAGCAGACCTCAGGGGCAGCCCCAGCATTTT	CASRPQGQPQHF
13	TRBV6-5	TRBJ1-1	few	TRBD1	TGTGCCAGCAGTTACCAGGGGGCGTCTGAAGCTTTCTTT	CASSYQGASEAFF